A selection of T cell receptor beta chains follows, all from one sample in a study of T cell changes during pregnancy in multiple sclerosis. Here immunoSEQ multiplex PCR was the method, and the copy in TCRdb shows in-frame clones only, minus some. The data hold fewer than 85,000 clones, with approximately 94% observed a single time. The material was peripheral blood, obtained in the third trimester of pregnancy. Source of these receptors: a female donor with multiple sclerosis, enrolled in a pregnancy study. Both conserved end residues are part of each CDR3. Fields, in order: V gene, J gene, CDR3 protein.

TRBV6-4	TRBJ1-2	CASSDTGQGVNGYTF
TRBV25-1	TRBJ1-2	CASSVTSANYGYTF
TRBV11-2	TRBJ2-5	CASSPTAPRLAGGQETQYF
TRBV28	TRBJ1-5	CASKLGGSQPQHF
TRBV6-9	TRBJ1-2	CASAGEFYGYTF
TRBV19	TRBJ2-6	CASSSTSGAGGANVLTF
TRBV5-1	TRBJ2-2	CASSRDRVGTGELFF
TRBV6-1	TRBJ1-5	CASRPGNNQPQHF
TRBV5-6	TRBJ1-6	CASSPFNSPLHF
TRBV23-1	TRBJ1-1	CASSQDSKGMNTEAFF
TRBV4-1	TRBJ1-6	CASSQEPGVVNSPLHF
TRBV6-5	TRBJ1-1	CASSPTHDWNTEAFF
TRBV10-3	TRBJ2-4	CAISESDTAGTKNIQYF
TRBV5-6	TRBJ1-5	CASSLGQGGRGPQHF
TRBV10-2	TRBJ2-1	CASATAGGTYNEQFF
TRBV7-3	TRBJ2-5	CASSQGAEETQYF
TRBV7-3	TRBJ2-3	CASSLNSGDTQYF
TRBV7-9	TRBJ1-2	CASSLARQGAKGYTF
TRBV30	TRBJ2-4	CAWSRTVSAKNIQYF
TRBV6-6	TRBJ1-1	CASSGGNTEAFF
TRBV6-5	TRBJ2-5	CASSRLAGVETQYF
TRBV2	TRBJ1-2	CASSSRIWDRGYGYTF
TRBV6-1	TRBJ2-7	CASSEQGDSSYEQYF
TRBV4-2	TRBJ2-3	CASSPSGGAPDTQYF
TRBV7-2	TRBJ2-5	CASSLVGSGGKETQYF
TRBV9	TRBJ2-3	CASSVDLTSTDTQYF
TRBV9	TRBJ2-4	CASSAGGVPVDIQYF
TRBV4-2	TRBJ2-2	CASSLRAQGDTGELFF
TRBV6-5	TRBJ2-3	CASSYVSGAEADTQYF
TRBV7-7	TRBJ2-5	CASSLLSGGATRMTQYF
TRBV27	TRBJ2-3	CATGLLTDTQYF
TRBV5-1	TRBJ2-3	CASSTGTTTDTQYF
TRBV9	TRBJ2-1	CASSDDPGKLDNEQFF
TRBV10-2	TRBJ1-2	CASSGAPGREGGYTF
TRBV5-1	TRBJ2-1	CASSFGQTIYNEQFF
TRBV6-5	TRBJ2-7	CASSYYRGTYEQYF
TRBV4-1	TRBJ1-1	CASSQSTEAFF
TRBV7-6	TRBJ2-7	CASAEGPSRYYEQYF
TRBV19	TRBJ1-5	CASRRTGVSNQPQHF